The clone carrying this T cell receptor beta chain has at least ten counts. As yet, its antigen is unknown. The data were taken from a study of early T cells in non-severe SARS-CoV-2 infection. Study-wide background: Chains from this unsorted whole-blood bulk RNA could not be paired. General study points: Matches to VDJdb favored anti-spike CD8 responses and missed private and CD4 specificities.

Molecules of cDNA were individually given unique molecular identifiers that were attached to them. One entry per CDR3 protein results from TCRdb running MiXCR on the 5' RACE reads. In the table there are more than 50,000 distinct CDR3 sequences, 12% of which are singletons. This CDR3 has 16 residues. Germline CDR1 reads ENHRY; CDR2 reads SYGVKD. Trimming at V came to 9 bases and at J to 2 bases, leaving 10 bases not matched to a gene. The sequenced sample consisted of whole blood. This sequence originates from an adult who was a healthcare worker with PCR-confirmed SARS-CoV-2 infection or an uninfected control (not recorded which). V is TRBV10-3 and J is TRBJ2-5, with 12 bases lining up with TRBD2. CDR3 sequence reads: CAIGDRLAGVQETQYF. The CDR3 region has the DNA TGTGCCATTGGAGATAGACTAGCGGGGGTACAAGAGACCCAGTACTTC.